A single sample gave rise to the 31 T cell receptor beta chains below, sequenced in a study of OX40 agonist ivuxolimab in advanced cancers. Here immunoSEQ multiplex PCR was the method, and the copy in TCRdb shows in-frame clones only, minus some. This sample yields fewer than 85,000 clones, of which 65% to 90% are seen a single time; about 2% belongs to the top ten. The sequences come from CD4+ or CD8+ T cells sorted from blood, collected in a trial of the OX40 agonist ivuxolimab. The receptors come from an adult with an advanced solid tumor such as melanoma, head and neck, liver or kidney cancer.

The chain has TRBV5-6 and TRBJ2-7, with D perhaps assigned TRBD1 or TRBD2 (5 bases each). V was pared by 0 bases and J by 6 bases, with 16 bases between. CDR3 length: 15 amino acids. Germline V gene data show CDR1 as SGHDT and CDR2 as YYEEEE. CDR3 sequence reads: CASSLAGAGSREQYF. The CDR3 DNA reads TGTGCCAGCAGCTTGGCCGGGGCAGGGTCGCGCGAGCAGTACTTC.

The chain combines TRBV6-5 with TRBJ2-2; possible D gene TRBD1, 6 bases. Germline loops: CDR1 MNHEY, CDR2 SVGAGI. The V end lost 0 bases, the J end lost 6 bases, and 14 bases lay between the germline ends. The CDR3 has 16 amino acids. The CDR3 is CASSYSKGRGPGELFF. CDR3 DNA: TGTGCCAGCAGTTACTCGAAAGGCAGGGGCCCCGGGGAGCTGTTTTTT.

The chain has TRBV7-9 and TRBJ1-6; 11 positions match TRBD1. The germline V gene has CDR1 SEHNR and CDR2 FQNEAQ (reference sequence). V shed 6 bases, J shed 7 bases, and the junction held 2 bases outside the gene matches. This CDR3 spans 14 amino acids. The CDR3 loop reads CASRGTGGNSPLHF. The CDR3 DNA follows: TGTGCCAGCAGGGGGACAGGGGGGAATTCACCCCTCCACTTT.

The gene calls are TRBV29-1 and TRBJ2-3, with D perhaps TRBD2 (6 bases). Trimming left V 4 bases short and J 1 base short, with 18 bases between. This CDR3 region has 16 residues. The germline gives CDR1 SQVTM, CDR2 ANQGSEA. This CDR3 reads CSVVPLASQGTDTQYF. The CDR3 DNA reads TGCAGCGTTGTCCCCCTAGCGTCCCAGGGCACAGATACGCAGTATTTT.

V usage is TRBV19 and J usage is TRBJ1-5, with D unresolved. The germline V gene has CDR1 LNHDA and CDR2 SQIVND (reference sequence). The germline V and J ends were trimmed by 11 bases and 3 bases, with 17 bases remaining between them. The CDR3 consists of 14 residues. Here the CDR3 DNA reads TGTGCCGCCTCACAGAGGATCCCCAATCAGCCCCAGCATTTT. This codes for CAASQRIPNQPQHF. Based on the CDR3 plus reference TRBV19 and TRBJ1-5, the full variable domain is DGGITQSPKYLFRKEGQNVTLSCEQNLNHDAMYWYRQDPGQGLRLIYYSQIVNDFQKGDIAEGYSVSREKKESFPLTVTSAQKNPTAFYLCAASQRIPNQPQHFGDGTRLSIL.

The chain has TRBV6-5 and TRBJ1-2; no firm D call. The CDR3 extends over 14 amino acids. Trimming removed 7 bases at V and 4 bases at J, with 16 bases between. In germline, CDR1 is MNHEY, CDR2 SVGAGI. In DNA, the CDR3 is TGTGCCAGCACCCAAGGTGGGAGGCCCTATGGCTACACCTTC. It specifies CASTQGGRPYGYTF.

The chain is built from TRBV19 and TRBJ1-1, with a possible D match to TRBD1 (6 bases). Trimming stripped 6 bases from V and 7 bases from J, with 24 bases between. CDR1 LNHDA and CDR2 SQIVND come from the germline V gene (reference sequence). The CDR3 runs 16 residues. CDR3 in amino acids: CASSNIPSGETNEAFF. The CDR3 bases are TGTGCCAGTAGCAACATCCCTTCAGGGGAAACAAATGAAGCTTTCTTT.

The V and J genes are TRBV18 and TRBJ2-3; D tentatively fits TRBD1 or TRBD2 (5 bases each). Trimming took 3 bases from V and 5 from J, leaving 9 bases between them. This CDR3 is 13 amino acids long. Germline V CDR1 and CDR2: KGHSH, LQKENI. The CDR3 region is CASSPGDRDTQYF. The DNA of the CDR3 is TGTGCCAGCTCACCTGGGGACCGAGATACGCAGTATTTT.

This sequence joins TRBV19 and TRBJ2-7; tentatively, D is TRBD2 (7 bases). The germline CDR1 and CDR2 sequences are LNHDA and SQIVND (reference sequence). The CDR3 has 13 amino acids. V lost 7 bases and J lost 5, with 15 bases in between. CDR3 DNA sequence: TGTGCCAGTATGGAGGGGGGAGGGAACGAGCAGTACTTC. Protein product: CASMEGGGNEQYF.

The rearrangement uses TRBV28 and TRBJ1-2; weak D call: TRBD1 (5 bases). The CDR3 runs to 16 residues. Germline V gives CDR1 MDHEN, CDR2 SYDVKM. Trimming shortened V by 2 bases and J by 7 bases, and 20 bases separated the two germline ends. CDR3 loop: CASSLNVAAGTGGYTF. Here the CDR3 DNA reads TGTGCCAGCAGTTTAAATGTTGCCGCAGGGACCGGTGGCTACACCTTC.

The chain carries TRBV19 and TRBJ2-7, with D possibly being TRBD1 (5 bases). The V end lost 3 bases, the J end lost 1 base, and 13 bases lay between the germline ends. CDR1 is LNHDA and CDR2 is SQIVND in the germline V gene (reference sequence). The CDR3 runs 15 residues. CDR3 DNA: TGTGCCAGTAGTATTGGGGCAGTGGATTCCTACGAGCAGTACTTC. This gives the protein CASSIGAVDSYEQYF.

Only a few counts were recorded for this clone. The genes are TRBV6-5 and TRBJ1-2; perhaps TRBD1 as D (5 bases). The CDR3 has 12 residues. V was pared by 6 bases and J by 2 bases, with 7 bases between. Germline CDR1 MNHEY, CDR2 SVGAGI. The CDR3 loop is CASRQVNYGYTF. CDR3 in DNA: TGTGCCAGCAGACAGGTCAACTATGGCTACACCTTC.

This chain uses TRBV5-1 with TRBJ2-3; 16 nucleotides agree with TRBD2. Germline-derived CDR1 and CDR2 are SGHRS and YFSETQ. CDR3 length equals 19 residues. Trimming at V came to 2 bases and at J to 3 bases, leaving 9 bases not matched to a gene. CDR3 bases: TGCGCCAGCAGCTTCGTGGGACTAGCGGGGGGGCTCGGGACAGATACGCAGTATTTT. Its protein is CASSFVGLAGGLGTDTQYF.

This chain links TRBV28 with TRBJ1-1, with D perhaps matching TRBD1 (5 bases). Deletions cut 7 bases from V and 5 bases from J, with 14 bases between. In germline, CDR1 is MDHEN, CDR2 SYDVKM. CDR3 length: 13 amino acids. CDR3: CASTPDKGTEAFF. The DNA for the CDR3 is TGTGCCAGCACCCCGGACAAGGGTACTGAAGCTTTCTTT.

This clone was counted a few times. The V gene is TRBV28, the J gene TRBJ1-5; D is uncertain. This CDR3 comprises 12 residues. Trimming stripped 10 bases from V and 2 bases from J, with 9 bases between. CDR1 and CDR2 (germline): MDHEN, SYDVKM. The CDR3 bases are TGTGCCACCGGTCGGGGCAATCAGCCCCAGCATTTT. Translated, it gives CATGRGNQPQHF.

This chain connects TRBV13 to TRBJ2-2, with D perhaps TRBD1 (6 bases). The V gene's germline CDR1 is PRHDT and CDR2 FYEKMQ (reference sequence). The CDR3 length is 17 residues. Trimming pared 3 bases from V and 3 bases from J, leaving 17 bases between. This CDR3 reads CASSLVPPGVYTGELFF. In nucleotides, the CDR3 is TGTGCCAGCAGCTTGGTCCCCCCAGGGGTGTACACCGGGGAGCTGTTTTTT.

This clone has a single count. This sequence joins TRBV28 and TRBJ2-3; 7 nucleotides agree with TRBD2. V shed 5 bases, J shed 2 bases, and the junction held 1 base outside the gene matches. CDR1 and CDR2 from the germline V gene are MDHEN and SYDVKM. This CDR3 spans 13 amino acids. CDR3 nucleotide sequence: TGTGCCAGCAGTCGGGGGGACACAGATACGCAGTATTTT. Its translation is CASSRGDTDTQYF.

The chain joins TRBV11-2 to TRBJ2-5, with D uncertain. Per the germline V gene, CDR1 is SGHAT and CDR2 is FQNNGV. V gave up 0 bases and J gave up 2 bases, with 10 bases separating them. The CDR3 is 15 residues long. The CDR3 DNA is TGTGCCAGCAGCTTAGATCGGGCGGCTCAAGAGACCCAGTACTTC. This encodes CASSLDRAAQETQYF.

This chain connects TRBV4-2 to TRBJ2-2; D gene unclear. The CDR3 covers 16 residues. With 1 base removed from V and 6 bases from J, the gap between germline ends came to 15 bases. CDR1 and CDR2 (germline): LGHNA, YNFKEQ. CDR3 nucleotide sequence: TGTGCCAGCAGCCAAGTAAGATACTCACGGGCCGGGGAGCTGTTTTTT. Translated: CASSQVRYSRAGELFF.

The V and J genes are TRBV9 and TRBJ1-2; perhaps TRBD1 as D (6 bases). V dropped 3 bases and J dropped 2 bases, with 11 bases sitting between them. Germline V gene sequence: CDR1 SGDLS, CDR2 YYNGEE. CDR3 size: 14 residues. In nucleotides, the CDR3 is TGTGCCAGCAGCGCGACCGGACAGAACTATGGCTACACCTTC. Translated: CASSATGQNYGYTF.

This chain joins TRBV5-1 and TRBJ1-2; D unclear. The CDR3 runs 13 residues. CDR1 is SGHRS, CDR2 YFSETQ, per germline. The V end lost 0 bases, the J end lost 8 bases, and 11 bases lay between the germline ends. CDR3 loop: CASSLAGLGGYTF. The CDR3 coding sequence is TGCGCCAGCAGCTTGGCCGGTCTGGGAGGCTACACCTTC.

V and J are TRBV5-5 and TRBJ2-5, with 9 nucleotides matching TRBD1. The CDR3 is made up of 16 amino acids. Germline loops: CDR1 SGHKS, CDR2 YYEKEE (reference sequence). The trim removed 5 bases at V and 2 bases at J, leaving 10 bases unmatched. CDR3 region: CASRLGVGTGQETQYF. CDR3 DNA: TGTGCCAGCAGGTTAGGTGTTGGGACAGGGCAAGAGACCCAGTACTTC.

This chain connects TRBV9 to TRBJ2-3, with 9 bases that match TRBD1. From germline, CDR1 is SGDLS and CDR2 YYNGEE. CDR3 size: 15 residues. Germline trimming cut 4 bases from V and 3 bases from J; bases unmatched to any gene: 6. CDR3 amino acids: CASSPGQGGTDTQYF. The CDR3 DNA reads as TGTGCCAGCAGCCCGGGACAGGGTGGAACAGATACGCAGTATTTT.

The gene calls are TRBV7-9 and TRBJ1-1; D uncertain. This CDR3 is built from 13 residues. Trimming removed 5 bases from V and 3 bases from J, with 10 bases in between. Germline V CDR1 and CDR2: SEHNR, FQNEAQ (reference sequence). CDR3 bases: TGTGCCAGCAGCCCCCTCGGAGACACTGAAGCTTTCTTT. Translating gives CASSPLGDTEAFF. Full variable domain (missing parts from reference TRBV7-9 and TRBJ1-1): DTGVSQNPRHKITKRGQNVTFRCDPISEHNRLYWYRQTLGQGPEFLTYFQNEAQLEKSRLLSDRFSAERPKGSFSTLEIQRTEQGDSAMYLCASSPLGDTEAFFGQGTRLTVV.

The CDR3 sequence: CASSPLTGPSSGNTIYF. CDR3 nucleotides: TGCGCCAGCAGCCCCTTGACAGGGCCTAGCTCTGGAAACACCATATATTTT. The rearrangement links TRBV4-1 to TRBJ1-3; 7 nucleotides line up with TRBD1. The CDR3 consists of 17 residues. Looked up from germline, CDR1 is MGHRA and CDR2 is YSYEKL. The junction had 9 bases not matched to a gene; V was cut back by 4 bases and J by 0 bases.

The CDR3 loop reads CASSLRLAGTGEQFF. DNA for the CDR3: TGTGCCAGCAGCTTAAGGCTAGCGGGGACTGGTGAGCAGTTCTTC. V and J are TRBV7-2 and TRBJ2-1, with TRBD2 identical over 9 bases. CDR3 length: 15 residues. Germline trimming cut 2 bases from V and 9 bases from J; bases unmatched to any gene: 8. Germline V gene sequence: CDR1 SGHTA, CDR2 FQGNSA.

This chain links TRBV28 with TRBJ1-2, with 11 positions matching TRBD1. The CDR3 is 14 residues long. Germline CDR1 is MDHEN and CDR2 is SYDVKM. V trimming: 6 bases; J trimming: 10 bases; junction bases outside the gene matches: 10. The CDR3: CASRSPGQGEAYTF. For the CDR3, the DNA is TGTGCCAGCAGATCTCCGGGACAGGGGGAGGCCTACACCTTC.

This clone was seen more than once but under ten times. The gene calls are TRBV10-1 and TRBJ2-1; D unclear. Germline-derived CDR1 and CDR2 are WNHNN and SYGVQD (reference sequence). This CDR3 is built from 13 residues. Trimming took off 11 bases at V and 6 bases at J, with 17 bases between the two ends. The CDR3 sequence is CAGLVGSANEQFF. CDR3 in DNA: TGCGCCGGCCTCGTGGGGTCGGCCAATGAGCAGTTCTTC.

The chain has TRBV6-1 and TRBJ1-4, with 7 bases matching TRBD1. J gave up 0 bases and V 8 bases, and 6 bases lay outside the gene matches. The CDR3 has 15 residues. From germline, CDR1 is MNHNS and CDR2 SASEGT. The CDR3 region has the DNA TGTGCCAGCCTCCGGGACAGAGCAACTAATGAAAAACTGTTTTTT. Its protein is CASLRDRATNEKLFF.

The gene calls are TRBV30 and TRBJ1-6; D remains ambiguous. Trimming removed 5 bases at V and 6 bases at J, with 11 bases between. CDR1 is GTSNPN and CDR2 is SVGIG in the germline V gene (reference sequence). The CDR3 is 13 amino acids. The CDR3 region is CAWSPGVNSPLHF. CDR3 coding DNA: TGTGCCTGGTCCCCGGGAGTTAATTCACCCCTCCACTTT.

This clone came up a few times. The CDR3 sequence is CASSLDRGSPQPQHF. The DNA of the CDR3 is TGTGCCAGCAGCTTGGACAGGGGGTCCCCCCAGCCCCAGCATTTT. J is TRBJ1-5 and V is TRBV5-4, with 8 positions matching TRBD1. Germline V gene sequence: CDR1 SGHNT, CDR2 YYREEE (reference sequence). The CDR3 has 15 amino acids. Unmatched junction bases numbered 6, after V lost 0 bases and J lost 7 bases.